Given below is one T cell receptor (beta chain) in context. The data derive from a study of OX40 agonist ivuxolimab in advanced cancers. The protocol was immunoSEQ multiplex PCR, while the TCRdb copy is restricted to in-frame clones and leaves out a portion. This table holds tens of thousands of clones, more than 75% found once. Excluded were patients having autoimmune disease history or systemic immunosuppression. Deletions cut 5 bases from V and 3 bases from J, with 10 bases between. This CDR3 is built from 13 residues. The germline CDR1 and CDR2 sequences are LNHDA and SQIVND (reference sequence). This material consisted of CD4+ or CD8+ T cells sorted from blood, taken in a trial of the OX40 agonist ivuxolimab. The chain combines TRBV19 with TRBJ2-5, with a weak D call TRBD2 (6 bases). This TCR was recovered from an adult with an advanced solid tumor such as melanoma, head and neck, liver or kidney cancer. This CDR3 is CASSRDSKETQYF. The CDR3 nucleotides read TGTGCCAGTAGTCGGGACTCGAAAGAGACCCAGTACTTC.